What follows describes a single T cell receptor beta chain. Its target is not known. The CDR3 is made up of 17 amino acids. CDR1 LGHNA and CDR2 YSLEER come from the germline V gene. V lost 5 bases and J lost 4, with 20 bases in between. TCRdb analysed the 5' RACE reads with MiXCR anew, one entry per CDR3 protein. This table has more than 110,000 distinct CDR3 sequences, 13% to 15% appearing once. This entry belongs to a study of T-cell memory formation after mild COVID-19. The study, taken as a whole, reports: Pre-infection memory showed some responding clones, and this suggested that cross-reactive memory joined.

What was sequenced was PBMCs or a T cell subset sorted from them (not recorded which). The receptor was isolated from an adult woman who had mild COVID-19 (a few samples of this study predate the infection). Cell type and time point are not known. V is TRBV4-3 and J is TRBJ2-2; possible D gene TRBD2, 5 bases. This CDR3 reads CASSTDSVWGGTGELFF. The CDR3 DNA reads TGCGCCAGCAGCACGGACTCGGTCTGGGGTGGCACCGGGGAGCTGTTTTTT.